This TCR beta chain was sequenced in a study of naive and memory T cell subsets. Study observations and caveats: Gini index rose across naive, CM, EM and EMRA in CD4 and CD8. Especially in CD8 cells, naive repertoires contained a few larger clonotypes, possibly CD45RA-re-expressing memory cells. TCR abundance followed a power law differing between naive and memory subsets.

The germline CDR1 and CDR2 sequences are SGHRS and YFSETQ. This CDR3 has 14 residues. Trimming took off 3 bases at V and 0 bases at J, with 6 bases between the two ends. The beta constant-region primer was an equimolar mix of two oligonucleotides covering TRBC1 and TRBC2. Four rounds of PCR amplified the ligated cDNA using nested alpha and beta constant-region primers plus SP2. TCRdb re-called the UMI-ligation and nested PCR reads through MiXCR, storing one row per CDR3 protein. The sample has 150,000 or so distinct CDR3 sequences; over 20% are singletons. A word on this clonotype: Antigen specificity is unknown.

Sequenced input: naive CD4+ T cells from blood. This sequence was found in a human donor in good health. The V and J genes are TRBV5-1 and TRBJ1-4; D unclear. The CDR3 DNA reads TGCGCCAGCAGCTCAGATCCAACTAATGAAAAACTGTTTTTT. The encoded protein is CASSSDPTNEKLFF.